The clone carrying this TCR beta chain was counted ten times or more. What it binds is not known. The sample comes from a study of T cells in Graves' hyperthyroidism and ophthalmopathy. Overall study findings and caveats: The model predicted ophthalmopathy a median roughly six months before onset. Most thyroid clonotypes expanded above 0.001 appeared in blood too.

For ophthalmopathy patients, the Clinical Activity Score was at least 3 and the NOSPECS grade at least 4; duration was under 3 months. Cells are PBMCs isolated from approximately 9.2 ml of fresh blood. TCR beta CDR3 sequences were amplified from RNA transcripts. Using the HTBI primer set, a first-round RT-PCR was run on the TCR CDR3. TCRdb fed the multiplex PCR reads into MiXCR, producing one record per CDR3 protein. This table holds about 270,000 distinct CDR3 sequences, about 20% found once. CDR1 is SGHAT and CDR2 is FQNNGV in the germline V gene. V lost 2 bases and J lost 4; bases outside the gene matches: 7. The CDR3 is made up of 15 amino acids.

Sequencing input: blood. The receptor was derived from a man aged 25 to 45 with Graves' ophthalmopathy. The chain joins TRBV11-2 to TRBJ1-1; 7 bases are a match to TRBD1. The CDR3 DNA reads TGTGCCAGCAGCTTACCCAGGACAGGAACCACTGAAGCTTTCTTT. Its protein product is CASSLPRTGTTEAFF.